This TCR beta chain was recovered during a study of cytomegalovirus exposure and HLA in healthy donors. Concerning this clone: Its matching antigen is unknown.

The CDR3 sequence is 13 residues long. V gave up 3 bases and J gave up 4 bases, with 9 bases separating them. The germline CDR1 and CDR2 sequences are LNHDA and SQIVND (reference sequence). With 60 Vbeta and 13 Jbeta primers, the PCR was carried out. TCRdb's table, derived via immunoSEQ multiplex PCR, lists solely in-frame clones and lacks some. This repertoire shows about 100,000 clones, around 73% found once; its top ten account for just over 0.75%. General study results and limits: The CMV antigen specificity of a few CMV-associated chains was confirmed through in vitro analysis. In an earlier analysis, most TCR beta V segments were productive about 87% or about 30% of the time. In a later analysis, productive TCRs from donors in an Asian-associated ancestry cluster reportedly carried fewer N-insertions than the cohort mean. Most TCR sequences were rare, but some public TCRs occurred in many donors.

The sequencing input was PBMCs. The clonotype was recovered from a woman in her sixties in good health and CMV-seronegative. The chain links TRBV19 to TRBJ1-2; D is perhaps TRBD1 (5 bases). The DNA of the CDR3 is TGTGCCAGTAGTATCGGGGGGAGCTATGGCTACACCTTC. It translates to CASSIGGSYGYTF.